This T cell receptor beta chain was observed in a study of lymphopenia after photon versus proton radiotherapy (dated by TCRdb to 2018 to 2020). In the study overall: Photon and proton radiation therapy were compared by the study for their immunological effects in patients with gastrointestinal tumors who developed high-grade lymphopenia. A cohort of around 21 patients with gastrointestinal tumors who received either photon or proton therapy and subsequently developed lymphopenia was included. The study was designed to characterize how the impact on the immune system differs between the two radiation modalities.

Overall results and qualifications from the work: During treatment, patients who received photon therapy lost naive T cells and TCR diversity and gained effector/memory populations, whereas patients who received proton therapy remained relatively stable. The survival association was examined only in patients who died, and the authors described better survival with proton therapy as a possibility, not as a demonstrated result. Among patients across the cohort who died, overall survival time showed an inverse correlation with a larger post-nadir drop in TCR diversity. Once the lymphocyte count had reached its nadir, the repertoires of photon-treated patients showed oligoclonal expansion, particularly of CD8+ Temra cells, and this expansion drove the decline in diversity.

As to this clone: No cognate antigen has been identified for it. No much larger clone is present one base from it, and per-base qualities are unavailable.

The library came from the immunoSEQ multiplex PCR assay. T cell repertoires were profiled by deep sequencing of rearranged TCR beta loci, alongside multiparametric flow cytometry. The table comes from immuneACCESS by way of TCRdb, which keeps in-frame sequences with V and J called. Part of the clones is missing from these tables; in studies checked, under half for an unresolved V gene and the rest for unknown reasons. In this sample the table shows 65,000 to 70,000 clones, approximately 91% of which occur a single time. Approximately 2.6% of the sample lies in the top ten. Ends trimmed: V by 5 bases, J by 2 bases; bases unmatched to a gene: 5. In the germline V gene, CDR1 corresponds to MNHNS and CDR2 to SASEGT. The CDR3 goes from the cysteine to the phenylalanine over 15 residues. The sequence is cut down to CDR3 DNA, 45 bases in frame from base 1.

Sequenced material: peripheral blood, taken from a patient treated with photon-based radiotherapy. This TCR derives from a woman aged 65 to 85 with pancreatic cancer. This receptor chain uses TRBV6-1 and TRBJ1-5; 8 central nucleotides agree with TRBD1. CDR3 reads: CASSSGQGGNQPQHF. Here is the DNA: TGTGCCAGCAGTTCCGGACAGGGAGGCAATCAGCCCCAGCATTTT.